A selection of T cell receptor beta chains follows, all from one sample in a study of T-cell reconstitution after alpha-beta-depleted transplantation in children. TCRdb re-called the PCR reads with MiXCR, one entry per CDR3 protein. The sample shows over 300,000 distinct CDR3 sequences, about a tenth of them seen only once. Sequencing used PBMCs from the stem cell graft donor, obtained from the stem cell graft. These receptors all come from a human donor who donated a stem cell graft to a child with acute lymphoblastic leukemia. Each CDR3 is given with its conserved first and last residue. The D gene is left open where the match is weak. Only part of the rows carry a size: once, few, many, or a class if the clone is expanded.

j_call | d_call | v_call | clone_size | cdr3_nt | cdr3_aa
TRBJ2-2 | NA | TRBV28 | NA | TGTGCCAGCAGCCGAGACAGGCGAACACGGAACACCGGGGAGCTGTTTTTT | CASSRDRRTRNTGELFF
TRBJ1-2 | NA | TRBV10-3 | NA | TGTGCCATCAGTAAGGGGAACTCCGAAAACTATGGCTACACCTTC | CAISKGNSENYGYTF
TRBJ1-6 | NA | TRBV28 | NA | TGTGCCAGCAGTTTAAGTGGAGTACGGGACTACTCCTATAATTCACCCCTCCACTTT | CASSLSGVRDYSYNSPLHF
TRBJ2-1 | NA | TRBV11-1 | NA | TGTGCCAGCAGCTCGACTAGGACCCGAAAACCGTCTCCCTACAATGAGCAGTTCTTC | CASSSTRTRKPSPYNEQFF
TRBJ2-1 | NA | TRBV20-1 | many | TGCAGTGCTAGACAGGGCGGACCCAATGAGCAGTTCTTC | CSARQGGPNEQFF
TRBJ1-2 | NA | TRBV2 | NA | TGTGCCAGCAGCGCAGGGGTCGGCTATGGCTACACCTTC | CASSAGVGYGYTF
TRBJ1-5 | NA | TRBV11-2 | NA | TGTGCCAGCAGCCGAGGACTCGGATATAGCAATCAGCCCCAGCATTTT | CASSRGLGYSNQPQHF
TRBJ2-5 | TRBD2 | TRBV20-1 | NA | TGCAGTGCTAGAGTCGATAGCGGGAGCCAAGAGACCCAGTACTTC | CSARVDSGSQETQYF
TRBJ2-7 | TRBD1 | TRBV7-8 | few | TGTGCCAGCAGCTTAGTGACGGGACAGGGCTACGAGCAGTACTTC | CASSLVTGQGYEQYF
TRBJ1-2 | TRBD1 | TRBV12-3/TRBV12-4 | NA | TGTGCCAGCAGTTTCACCGGGACAGCGTATGGCTACACCTTC | CASSFTGTAYGYTF